Each of the 28 T cell receptor beta chains below was sequenced from the same sample in a study of T cell responses to AZD1222 COVID-19 vaccine. Using immunoSEQ multiplex PCR, the repertoire was profiled, and TCRdb retains in-frame clones only, with some absent. The sample yields tens of thousands of clones, roughly 89% seen once. The sample consisted of peripheral blood, taken 28 days after the second AZD1222 dose. These receptor sequences come from an adult who received the AZD1222 COVID-19 vaccine.

This clone has just a few counts. This chain connects TRBV4-1 to TRBJ1-4; TRBD1 matches 7 bases. The CDR3 spans 14 residues. Germline CDR1 is MGHRA and CDR2 is YSYEKL. The junction had 3 bases not matched to a gene; V was cut back by 5 bases and J by 3 bases. CDR3 sequence: CASSLTGANEKLFF. The CDR3 nucleotides are TGCGCCAGCAGCTTAACAGGGGCTAATGAAAAACTGTTTTTT.

The rearrangement links TRBV15 to TRBJ1-6; unclear D gene. V dropped 1 base and J dropped 5 bases, with 9 bases sitting between them. Germline assignment: CDR1 LNHNV and CDR2 YYDKDF (reference sequence). The length of the CDR3 is 15 residues. DNA of the CDR3: TGTGCCACCAGCAGAGCTGGGGTCGATAATTCACCCCTCCACTTT. Protein sequence: CATSRAGVDNSPLHF.

J is TRBJ2-1 and V is TRBV11-3, with TRBD1 matching 7 bases. The length of the CDR3 is 17 residues. The V gene's germline CDR1 is SGHNT and CDR2 YENEEA. V shed 0 bases, J shed 6 bases, and the junction held 11 bases outside the gene matches. The CDR3: CASSLDPQGNRANEQFF. CDR3 DNA sequence: TGTGCCAGCAGCTTAGATCCACAGGGGAACCGAGCCAATGAGCAGTTCTTC.

The chain recombines TRBV5-4 with TRBJ1-4; 10 positions agree with TRBD1. The CDR3 spans 15 residues. Germline V gives CDR1 SGHNT, CDR2 YYREEE (reference sequence). The J segment lost 8 bases and the V segment lost 1 base, leaving 5 bases of the junction unmatched. In DNA, the CDR3 is TGTGCCAGCAGCTTGCGACAGGGGGCACAGGAAAAACTGTTTTTT. Translation gives CASSLRQGAQEKLFF. Combining the CDR3 with reference TRBV5-4 and TRBJ1-4 gives the whole variable domain ETGVTQSPTHLIKTRGQQVTLRCSSQSGHNTVSWYQQALGQGPQFIFQYYREEENGRGNFPPRFSGLQFPNYSSELNVNALELDDSALYLCASSLRQGAQEKLFFGSGTQLSVL.

V and J are TRBV27 and TRBJ1-1; the D is unclear. Trimming took 0 bases from V and 0 from J, leaving 5 bases between them. The germline V gene has CDR1 MNHEY and CDR2 SMNVEV (reference sequence). The CDR3 is 14 residues long. DNA for the CDR3: TGTGCCAGCAGTTTATCGCCCTTGAACACTGAAGCTTTCTTT. It translates to CASSLSPLNTEAFF.

The CDR3 protein is CASSPDRVSGYTF. CDR3 in DNA: TGTGCCAGCAGCCCGGACAGGGTGAGTGGCTACACCTTC. V and J are TRBV3-1 (or the pseudogene TRBV3-2) and TRBJ1-2; 8 bases are a match to TRBD1. The CDR3 covers 13 residues. Germline V gives CDR1 LGHDT, CDR2 YNNKEL (reference sequence). V shed 4 bases and J 7 bases; nucleotides not matched to a gene: 5.

The CDR3 region is CASSYTQGGGIQYF. In nucleotides, the CDR3 is TGTGCCAGCAGTTACACACAGGGGGGGGGCATTCAGTACTTC. This chain uses TRBV6-6 with TRBJ2-4; the D gene is possibly TRBD1 (8 bases). This CDR3 region has 14 residues. The V end lost 2 bases, the J end lost 9 bases, and 14 bases lay between the germline ends. Looked up from germline, CDR1 is MNHNY and CDR2 is SVGAGI (reference sequence).

The chain uses TRBV7-9 and TRBJ1-1; D is unresolved. The CDR3 extends over 12 amino acids. Between the trimmed V and J ends, which lost 3 bases and 8 bases, there was a span of 10 bases. Per germline, CDR1 SEHNR and CDR2 FQNEAQ (reference sequence). CDR3 residues: CASSFPRAEAFF. In DNA, the CDR3 is TGTGCCAGCAGCTTCCCCCGCGCGGAAGCTTTCTTT.

This chain links TRBV6-1 with TRBJ1-3; D not certain. The CDR3 contains 13 residues. V shed 3 bases and J shed 2 bases, with 5 bases lying between them. From germline, CDR1 is MNHNS and CDR2 SASEGT. CDR3 coding DNA: TGTGCCAGCAGTGAGGTGGCTGGAAACACCATATATTTT. As protein: CASSEVAGNTIYF.

V usage is TRBV5-1 and J usage is TRBJ2-3; the match to TRBD2 covers 7 bases. The CDR3 contains 17 residues. Germline loops: CDR1 SGHRS, CDR2 YFSETQ. Trimming at V came to 3 bases and at J to 1 base, leaving 11 bases not matched to a gene. This chain's CDR3 is CASSWAGVGLGTDTQYF. The DNA of the CDR3 is TGCGCCAGCAGCTGGGCGGGAGTCGGGCTAGGCACAGATACGCAGTATTTT.

The J gene is TRBJ1-6, the V gene TRBV28, with 7 bases that match TRBD1. Germline CDR1 reads MDHEN; CDR2 reads SYDVKM. The CDR3 runs to 15 residues. J was trimmed by 8 bases and V by 3 bases; bases with no gene match: 7. This CDR3 is CASSFLDREDSPLHF. The DNA of the CDR3 is TGTGCCAGCAGTTTTCTCGACAGGGAGGATTCACCCCTCCACTTT. Based on the CDR3 plus reference TRBV28 and TRBJ1-6, the full variable domain is DVKVTQSSRYLVKRTGEKVFLECVQDMDHENMFWYRQDPGLGLRLIYFSYDVKMKEKGDIPEGYSVSREKKERFSLILESASTNQTSMYLCASSFLDREDSPLHFGNGTRLTVT.

CDR3 in DNA: TGTGCCAGCAGCTCCCTCGGTCGGGGGGCCCCTAATGAAAAACTGTTTTTT. Translation: CASSSLGRGAPNEKLFF. The chain carries TRBV7-6 and TRBJ1-4; TRBD1 might be the D (6 bases). The V gene's germline CDR1 is SGHVS and CDR2 FNYEAQ. Trimming cost V 4 bases and J 3 bases, with 18 bases left between them. This CDR3 is built from 17 residues.

The rearrangement uses TRBV5-1 and TRBJ1-2, with no clear D. The V and J ends lost 4 bases and 8 bases respectively, with 12 bases between them. The length of the CDR3 is 12 residues. Germline lookup yields CDR1 SGHRS and CDR2 YFSETQ. CDR3 in amino acids: CASSPDSAGYTF. Here the CDR3 DNA reads TGCGCCAGCAGCCCCGATTCGGCGGGCTACACCTTC.

The V gene is TRBV18, the J gene TRBJ1-1; the D is unclear. The CDR3 extends over 13 amino acids. The V gene lost 5 bases and the J gene lost 2 bases, with 9 bases spanning the gap. Per germline, CDR1 KGHSH and CDR2 LQKENI. CDR3 nucleotide sequence: TGTGCCAGCTCATATAAACCAAACACTGAAGCTTTCTTT. This codes for CASSYKPNTEAFF.

The chain carries TRBV7-3 and TRBJ2-1, with D possibly being TRBD1 or TRBD2 (5 bases each). This CDR3 contains 14 residues. The germline V gene encodes CDR1 SGHTA and CDR2 FQGTGA. Trimming removed 0 bases from V and 10 bases from J, with 13 bases in between. The DNA of the CDR3 is TGTGCCAGCAGCTTAACGAGGGGTAGCCACGAGCAGTTCTTC. This codes for CASSLTRGSHEQFF.

CDR3: CASSSGQAQNTGELFF. CDR3 nucleotides: TGCGCCAGCAGCTCGGGACAGGCTCAGAACACCGGGGAGCTGTTTTTT. V is TRBV5-1 and J is TRBJ2-2, with 8 bases matching TRBD1. Losses at the gene ends were 3 bases for V and 1 base for J; bases not matched to a gene: 5. The CDR3 runs to 16 residues. Per the germline V gene, CDR1 is SGHRS and CDR2 is YFSETQ.

CDR3 region: CASSPSATGNTGELFF. The DNA of the CDR3 is TGCGCCAGCAGCCCCTCCGCGACAGGGAACACCGGGGAGCTGTTTTTT. This rearrangement joins TRBV5-1 to TRBJ2-2, with D perhaps matching TRBD1 (6 bases). The CDR3 has 16 residues. Per the germline V gene, CDR1 is SGHRS and CDR2 is YFSETQ. Trimming cost V 4 bases and J 1 base, with 14 bases left between them.

The CDR3 coding sequence is TGTGCCAGCAGTTTGGGGGTGGGGTCAGATCAGCCCCAGCATTTT. Its protein product is CASSLGVGSDQPQHF. The chain joins TRBV28 to TRBJ1-5; TRBD1 might be the D (5 bases). This CDR3 contains 15 residues. CDR1 and CDR2 from the germline V gene are MDHEN and SYDVKM. The V end lost 3 bases, the J end lost 5 bases, and 14 bases lay between the germline ends.

The chain recombines TRBV5-1 with TRBJ2-1; perhaps D is TRBD1 or TRBD2 (7 bases each). V was shortened by 3 bases and J by 12 bases, with 22 bases between the two germline ends. This CDR3 is 15 amino acids long. The germline V gene encodes CDR1 SGHRS and CDR2 YFSETQ. This chain's CDR3 is CASSSGRGPERGQFF. The CDR3 nucleotides are TGCGCCAGCAGCTCGGGGAGGGGGCCGGAGAGAGGGCAGTTCTTC.

J is TRBJ2-7 and V is TRBV15; TRBD1 aligns across 9 bases. The CDR3 is 16 amino acids. Germline CDR1 LNHNV, CDR2 YYDKDF (reference sequence). Trimming at V came to 6 bases and at J to 2 bases, leaving 11 bases not matched to a gene. CDR3 in amino acids: CATRTIDRGDAYEQYV. DNA of the CDR3: TGTGCCACCAGGACGATCGACAGGGGGGACGCCTACGAGCAGTACGTC.

V gene TRBV27 combines with J gene TRBJ2-4, with TRBD1 identical over 9 bases. V was pared by 6 bases and J by 9 bases, with 9 bases of the junction left unmatched. Germline V gene data show CDR1 as MNHEY and CDR2 as SMNVEV (reference sequence). CDR3 length: 14 residues. The DNA of the CDR3 is TGTGCCAGCAGGCCCGGGACAGGGTATGGCATTCAGTACTTC. Translation: CASRPGTGYGIQYF.

This CDR3 reads CASSGVAGGHSYNEQFF. CDR3 nucleotides: TGTGCCAGCAGCGGGGTGGCGGGAGGACACTCCTACAATGAGCAGTTCTTC. J is TRBJ2-1 and V is TRBV2, with 8 positions matching TRBD2. The ends lost 6 bases at V and 0 bases at J; junction bases unmatched: 10. There are 17 residues in the CDR3. Germline lookup yields CDR1 SNHLY and CDR2 FYNNEI.

This chain uses TRBV7-8 with TRBJ1-1; D gene unclear. V was shortened by 3 bases and J by 5 bases, with 13 bases between the two germline ends. Germline values: CDR1 SGHVS, CDR2 FQNEAQ. The CDR3 is 14 residues long. The CDR3 coding sequence is TGTGCCAGCAGCTTGGAGGGCTTGAGGACTGAAGCTTTCTTT. Amino acid sequence: CASSLEGLRTEAFF.

V and J are TRBV6-2 or TRBV6-3 and TRBJ2-3; D is possibly TRBD2 (5 bases). Looked up from germline, CDR1 is MNHEY and CDR2 is SVGEGT. CDR3 length: 14 residues. The germline V and J ends were trimmed by 3 bases and 4 bases, with 11 bases remaining between them. CDR3 loop: CASSYGSPADTQYF. In DNA form, the CDR3 reads TGTGCCAGCAGTTATGGGAGTCCGGCAGATACGCAGTATTTT.

The V call is TRBV7-2, the J call TRBJ2-1; D gene ambiguous. Germline CDR1 is SGHTA and CDR2 is FQGNSA. There are 13 residues in the CDR3. V gave up 1 base and J gave up 13 bases, with 14 bases separating them. The CDR3 protein is CASSLDRVIQQFF. The CDR3 DNA follows: TGTGCCAGCAGCTTAGATAGGGTCATTCAACAGTTCTTC.

This chain links TRBV28 with TRBJ1-5; D gene uncertain. Germline values: CDR1 MDHEN, CDR2 SYDVKM. The CDR3 has 12 residues. The ends were cut back, 5 bases at V and 11 bases at J, with 13 bases in the middle. The CDR3 protein is CASSLPPKAQHF. The CDR3 DNA follows: TGTGCCAGCAGTCTTCCCCCTAAAGCCCAGCATTTT.

This rearrangement joins TRBV7-8 to TRBJ2-7; D is ambiguous. Germline V lookup: CDR1 SGHVS, CDR2 FQNEAQ. This CDR3 spans 13 amino acids. V dropped 8 bases and J dropped 6 bases, with 17 bases sitting between them. CDR3 sequence (DNA): TGTGCCAGCGGAAAGACTCCCACCCGCGAGCAGTACTTC. This translates into CASGKTPTREQYF.

The chain combines TRBV6-5 with TRBJ2-7; 10 positions agree with TRBD2. V gave up 6 bases and J gave up 5 bases; unmatched junction bases: 7. This CDR3 is 14 amino acids long. CDR1 is MNHEY and CDR2 is SVGAGI in the germline V gene. In DNA, the CDR3 is TGTGCCAGCAGAGCGGGACTAGCGTACCACGAGCAGTACTTC. Its translation is CASRAGLAYHEQYF.